Presented here are 11 T cell receptor beta chains from one specimen sequenced in a study of tumor-infiltrating lymphocytes in primary liver carcinoma (dated by TCRdb to about 2017). Sequencing took place on an Illumina HiSeq 2500. Starting from 500 to 650 ng total RNA, TCRbeta-specific cDNA was produced by reverse transcription with a constant-region primer and ProtoScript II reverse transcriptase. Construction of the TCRbeta libraries relied on three nested rounds of multiplex PCR, following a slightly modified ARM-PCR procedure. Multiplex TRBV1-TRBV30 forward primers and a Cbeta reverse primer were used in the first two PCR rounds, each of which was run for around 10 cycles. Clones were called with MiXCR by TCRdb after fastp trimmed the public reads at Q25, and only in-frame beta chains were retained. Each entry is one CDR3 protein sequence, shown with its most common DNA and genes. This sample gives 85,000 to 100,000 distinct CDR3 sequences in total; about 70% of them show up just once. 25% to 35% of the sample comes from the top ten.

Total RNA and DNA were co-extracted from roughly 18-30 mg of bulk tissue with the AllPrep DNA/RNA mini kit, without cell sorting. Sequenced input: tumor-adjacent normal liver tissue. These receptors originate from a middle-aged man with primary liver carcinoma and hepatitis B virus infection.

This clonotype was counted many times. The chain carries TRBV12-3 or TRBV12-4 and TRBJ2-5, with 9 bases aligning to TRBD1. This CDR3 spans 13 amino acids. V shed 6 bases, J shed 6 bases, and the junction held 5 bases outside the gene matches. The CDR3 region is CASSQTGGQTQYF. The CDR3 nucleotides are TGTGCCAGCAGCCAGACAGGGGGACAGACCCAGTACTTC.

To note about this clonotype: One junction end does not reproduce the germline sequence, and a read error may be involved. The chain joins TRBV7-8 to TRBJ2-2; TRBD1 is a possible D gene (6 bases). This CDR3 has 17 amino acids. Germline values: CDR1 SGHVS, CDR2 FQNEAQ. The CDR3 loop reads CVSSVSRGGFITGKLFF. CDR3 sequence (DNA): TGTGTCAGCAGCGTCTCCAGAGGGGGATTTATCACCGGGAAGCTGTTTTTT.

On this clonotype: At one end the junction does not follow the germline gene, possibly because of a read error. The V and J genes are TRBV28 and TRBJ1-2; 7 nucleotides line up with TRBD1. The CDR3 runs to 14 residues. Germline CDR1 and CDR2: MDHEN and SYDVKM. DNA of the CDR3: TGTGCCAACAGTTTATCTGACAGGGTGGCTGGCTACACCTTC. Translated: CANSLSDRVAGYTF.

Comment on this clonotype: One end of the junction fails to match germline, which may point to a read error. The chain has TRBV12-3 or TRBV12-4 and TRBJ2-7, with D unclear. The CDR3 is 12 residues long. CDR3 sequence: CDSSALTYEQYF. The CDR3 nucleotides read TGTGACAGCAGTGCACTAACCTACGAGCAGTATTTC.

As concerns this clonotype: Its ends do not fully match the called genes, so a read error is possible. The chain recombines TRBV29-1 with TRBJ2-2; D perhaps matches TRBD2 (6 bases). Germline V gives CDR1 SQVTM, CDR2 ANQGSEA. CDR3 length: 14 amino acids. The CDR3 here is CSIEGGTAAGGLFF. CDR3 bases: TGCAGCATTGAAGGCGGGACGGCTGCCGGGGGGCTGTTTTTT.

This clonotype has only a few counts. A read error may produce the germline difference seen at one junction end. The V call is TRBV12-3 or TRBV12-4, the J call TRBJ2-7, with D perhaps TRBD2 (6 bases). The CDR3 is 15 amino acids. The CDR3 coding sequence is TGTGCCAGCACCGAACCGGGACTGGCTTTTTACGGGCAGTATTTC. Residues: CASTEPGLAFYGQYF.

The V gene is TRBV6-6, the J gene TRBJ1-1, with unresolved D. Germline lookup yields CDR1 MNHNY and CDR2 SVGAGI (reference sequence). This CDR3 contains 14 residues. The CDR3 nucleotides are TGTGCTTGCAGTTACTCACTCCTCGGAACTGAAGCTTTCTTT. Translation: CACSYSLLGTEAFF.

In regard to this clonotype: A read error may explain this, as a much larger clone is one base away. The V and J genes are TRBV5-1 and TRBJ2-7, with 9 positions matching TRBD2. The length of the CDR3 is 16 residues. Germline V gives CDR1 SGHRS, CDR2 YFSETQ. After removal of 4 bases from V and 4 bases from J, the junction contained 12 bases not matched to a gene. For the CDR3, the DNA is TGCGCCAGCAGCCCTAGGACTAGCGATCAACGTTACGAGCAGTACTTC. Protein sequence: CASSPRTSDQRYEQYF.

Notes on this clonotype: The conserved closing phenylalanine or tryptophan is absent in this CDR3, likely reflecting a read error. The chain has TRBV5-5 and TRBJ2-3, with unresolved D. This CDR3 region has 12 residues. Germline lookup yields CDR1 SGHKS and CDR2 YYEKEE (reference sequence). V shed 4 bases and J shed 8 bases, with 11 bases lying between them. This CDR3 reads CASSPSWGTQYL. Written as DNA, the CDR3 is TGTGCCAGCAGCCCCTCATGGGGTACGCAGTATTTA.

This clonotype is a singleton in its sample. Since no conserved phenylalanine or tryptophan closes the CDR3, a read error is the likely cause. This chain uses TRBV6-2 or TRBV6-3 with TRBJ2-7; D might be TRBD1 or TRBD2, each matching 5 bases. V was clipped by 4 bases and J by 0 bases, with 10 bases between them. This CDR3 is built from 14 residues. Germline CDR1 is MNHEY and CDR2 is SVGEGT. As DNA, the CDR3 is TGTGCCAGCAGTTCGGGACCGAGCTCCTACGAGCAGTACTCC. Residues: CASSSGPSSYEQYS.

This clonotype was found a few times. No conserved phenylalanine or tryptophan ends this CDR3, so it is likely a read error. The V call is TRBV4-1, the J call TRBJ2-1; TRBD2 matches at 10 bases. This CDR3 comprises 17 residues. The V gene's germline CDR1 is MGHRA and CDR2 YSYEKL. The CDR3 coding sequence is TGTGCCAGCAGCCAAGGGCCCACTAGCGGGGACTACAATGAGCAGTTCCTC. Protein product: CASSQGPTSGDYNEQFL.